Below are 6 T cell receptor beta chains sequenced from a single sample in a study of T cells in women clearing cervical HPV infection. Some clones are missing from TCRdb's copy, which holds only in-frame ones; the method was immunoSEQ multiplex PCR. This specimen shows over 9,500 clones; the ten leading clones hold approximately 9.3%. The sequenced material came from blood buffy coat. The receptors derive from a woman between 18 and 70 years old with a cervical HPV16 infection that either progressed to CIN3+ or cleared (not recorded which).

Worth noting for this clone: The CDR3 end falls 3 residues outside the read, so it is completed with the germline J gene. This chain joins TRBV20-1 and TRBJ1-2; 8 bases agree with TRBD1. Unmatched junction bases numbered 6, after V lost 5 bases and J lost 7 bases. Germline V gene sequence: CDR1 DFQATT, CDR2 SNEGSKA (reference sequence). This CDR3 has 12 residues. CDR3 in amino acids: CSAAQGAGGYTF. The sequenced CDR3 bases are TGCAGTGCTGCGCAGGGGGCGGGTGGC.

Points on this clone: The CDR3 end falls 3 residues outside the read, so it is completed with the germline J gene. The V and J genes are TRBV5-1 and TRBJ1-2; 7 nucleotides line up with TRBD1. V dropped 0 bases and J dropped 2; count of bases not matched to a gene: 1. The CDR3 loop spans 14 amino acids. CDR1 and CDR2 from the germline V gene are SGHRS and YFSETQ. CDR3 amino acids: CASSLATGNYGYTF. The part of the CDR3 DNA that was read is TGCGCCAGCAGCTTGGCGACAGGGAACTATGGC.

With respect to this clone: The read ends 3 residues before the CDR3 terminus; that terminus is restored from the germline J gene. This rearrangement joins TRBV2 to TRBJ2-7; maybe TRBD1 (6 bases). V dropped 8 bases and J dropped 4 bases, with 12 bases sitting between them. CDR3 size: 12 residues. The V gene's germline CDR1 is SNHLY and CDR2 FYNNEI. The sequenced part of the CDR3 DNA is TGTGCCAGCGGTTTGACAGGTTACGAG. Translated: CASGLTGYE. The full CDR3 sequence reads CASGLTGYEQYF.

About this clone: The DNA ends 3 residues before the CDR3 does, and the rest of the CDR3 is filled in from the germline J gene. This chain links TRBV19 with TRBJ1-5; 8 bases are shared with TRBD1. Germline CDR1 LNHDA, CDR2 SQIVND (reference sequence). The junction had 11 bases not matched to a gene; V was cut back by 5 bases and J by 5 bases. The length of the CDR3 is 16 residues. The CDR3 bases that were read are TGTGCCAGTAGTCCTGGACAGGGACTCGTCCATCAGCCC. This encodes CASSPGQGLVHQP. The whole CDR3 protein reads CASSPGQGLVHQPQHF.

A remark on this clone: The DNA ends 3 residues before the CDR3 does, and the rest of the CDR3 is filled in from the germline J gene. The genes are TRBV11-1 and TRBJ2-1; TRBD2 might be the D (6 bases). This CDR3 region has 14 residues. Looked up from germline, CDR1 is SGHAT and CDR2 is FQDESV (reference sequence). With 6 bases removed from V and 6 bases from J, the gap between germline ends came to 15 bases. The sequenced part of the CDR3 DNA is TGTGCCAGCAGGTCCCGGGACTGGTCCAATGAG. It encodes CASRSRDWSNE. The entire CDR3 reads CASRSRDWSNEQFF.

Note on this clone: The junction departs from the called germline gene at one end, perhaps through a read error. The read gets to within 3 residues of the CDR3 end, and the germline J gene fills in the rest. The V gene is TRBV4-2, the J gene TRBJ2-2; TRBD1 matches at 8 bases. The length of the CDR3 is 17 residues. Germline-derived CDR1 and CDR2 are LGHNA and YNFKEQ. The CDR3 reads CASSQGVQGDDTGELFF. CDR3 DNA, as far as it was read: TGCGCCAGCAGCCAAGGAGTACAGGGGGACGACACCGGGGAG.